Listed below are T cell receptor beta chains from one sample, sequenced in a study of cytomegalovirus exposure and HLA in healthy donors. Profiling relied on immunoSEQ multiplex PCR, and the TCRdb table lists in-frame clones only, not all of them. The sample lists about 72,000 clones; approximately 70% were seen once. Source material: PBMCs. The source is a man in his forties in good health and CMV-seropositive. The CDR3 runs from the conserved cysteine through the conserved F or W.

J gene	V gene	CDR3 protein
TRBJ2-7	TRBV7-2	CASSLEGQGYEQYF
TRBJ2-3	TRBV4-2	CASSQGGGDTQYF
TRBJ1-4	TRBV6-1	CASRELGAATNEKLFF
TRBJ2-3	TRBV5-1	CASSLWAGKLDTDTQYF
TRBJ2-2	TRBV2	CARGSGQGVTGELFF
TRBJ1-4	TRBV4-1	CASSSIWSANEKLFF
TRBJ2-2	TRBV11-3	CASSLTYWTIPNTGELFF
TRBJ1-3	TRBV19	CASRSLLASSGNTIYF
TRBJ1-5	TRBV6-1	CASMGGTDNQPQHF
TRBJ1-6	TRBV30	CAWSSSSGGRSPLHF
TRBJ1-4	TRBV27	CASSSSRGTNEKLFF
TRBJ2-4	TRBV4-1	CASSQVGGAGDIQYF
TRBJ2-1	TRBV19	CASSIGIAGNTFF
TRBJ1-6	TRBV27	CASSESGSPLHF
TRBJ2-7	TRBV7-3	CASSLSGSSYEQYF
TRBJ2-1	TRBV9	CASSGTGGEAHYYNEQFF
TRBJ1-6	TRBV7-6	CASSTTQGARNSPLHF
TRBJ2-3	TRBV9	CASSKRPTTGDTQYF
TRBJ1-6	TRBV6-5	CASSPTGRNSPLHF
TRBJ2-7	TRBV7-2	CASSLTQGVGEQYF
TRBJ2-1	TRBV5-4	CASSRRLAGALRDEQFF
TRBJ2-1	TRBV5-6	CASSFVTGGGREQFF
TRBJ1-6	TRBV5-1	CASSLSGGVASPLHF
TRBJ2-1	TRBV7-8	CASSLEARGTYNEQFF
TRBJ1-5	TRBV28	CASSLNRDSNQPQHF
TRBJ1-6	TRBV30	CAWRFKTAYNSPLHF
TRBJ1-6	TRBV5-6	CASSPGTGGYSPLHF
TRBJ2-3	TRBV7-8	CASSWSTGGTDTQYF
TRBJ2-2	TRBV30	CAWKRAAFSGGPNTGELFF
TRBJ2-3	TRBV5-1	CASSPRGQNTDTQYF
TRBJ2-7	TRBV7-8	CASSPGQGPSYEQYF
TRBJ1-5	TRBV10-2	CASMDRGGNQPQHF
TRBJ2-6	TRBV27	CASSPGVNVLTF
TRBJ2-1	TRBV7-9	CASSLIPFPYNEQFF
TRBJ1-4	TRBV6-1	CASNGQGREKLFF
TRBJ2-3	TRBV14	CASSPFTRGSTDTQYF
TRBJ1-5	TRBV4-1	CASSLTGGGNQPQHF
TRBJ1-4	TRBV11-2	CASSWGQTPNEKLFF
TRBJ2-1	TRBV4-3	CASSHLPGGGGWNEQFF
TRBJ2-1	TRBV5-1	CASSLRGGGSPKTEQFF
TRBJ2-3	TRBV28	CASSPQEASTDTQYF
TRBJ1-2	TRBV28	CASSLGTAFYGYTF
TRBJ1-4	TRBV27	CASSSGRANEKLFF
TRBJ2-4	TRBV11-2	CASSSLWGGGIQYF
TRBJ2-1	TRBV7-9	CASSSGTQPYNEQFF
TRBJ2-1	TRBV10-3	CAISEPQGAYNEQFF
TRBJ1-2	TRBV7-3	CASRSPGQDLSGGYTF
TRBJ1-2	TRBV27	CASSYGTGDGYTF
TRBJ2-5	TRBV5-1	CASSPGLAGARETQYF
.	TRBV4-1	CASSQGEQGPYEQYF
TRBJ2-4	TRBV5-1	CASSPAGPTSDIQYF
TRBJ2-7	TRBV9	CASSERQGSYEQYF
TRBJ1-2	TRBV5-8	CASSPDRVYGYTF
TRBJ1-4	TRBV6-1	CASSVRGEEKLFF
TRBJ1-1	TRBV9	CASSVATGVNTEAFF
TRBJ1-1	TRBV7-9	CASSSGTVNTEAFF
TRBJ1-5	TRBV23-1	CASSLDSNQPQHF
TRBJ2-5	TRBV19	CASSSGGGQGYQETQYF